This T cell receptor (beta chain) was found in a study of Ad26.COV2.S vaccination and SARS-CoV-2 variants. General study findings and limits: The TCR breadth and depth analyses may have produced an underestimate of total T cell responses.

Treatment of the sample: over 15 received Ad26.COV2.S at low or high dose, single or two shots; about 5 received placebo; per-sample allocation not given. It was on day 63 after the first vaccine or placebo injection that samples were taken. Trimming removed 3 bases at V and 4 bases at J, with 13 bases between. The CDR3 has 14 residues. Germline CDR1 is LNHNV and CDR2 is YYDKDF (reference sequence). Libraries were prepared by immunoSEQ multiplex PCR; TCRdb keeps only in-frame clonotypes and omits some of them. The sample has more than 250,000 clones, around 87% seen once; the top ten hold 2.5% to 3.5%. This clone was seen a single time. Its target is not known.

The chain employs TRBV15 and TRBJ2-7, with D perhaps TRBD1 (5 bases). This receptor was taken from a person between 18 and 59 years old who received the Ad26.COV2.S COVID-19 vaccine or a placebo. The specimen was peripheral blood, collected in a trial of Ad26.COV2.S vaccine versus placebo. The CDR3 region has the DNA TGTGCCACCAGCAGTAATTTAAGGGGTTACGAGCAGTACTTC. It yields the protein CATSSNLRGYEQYF.